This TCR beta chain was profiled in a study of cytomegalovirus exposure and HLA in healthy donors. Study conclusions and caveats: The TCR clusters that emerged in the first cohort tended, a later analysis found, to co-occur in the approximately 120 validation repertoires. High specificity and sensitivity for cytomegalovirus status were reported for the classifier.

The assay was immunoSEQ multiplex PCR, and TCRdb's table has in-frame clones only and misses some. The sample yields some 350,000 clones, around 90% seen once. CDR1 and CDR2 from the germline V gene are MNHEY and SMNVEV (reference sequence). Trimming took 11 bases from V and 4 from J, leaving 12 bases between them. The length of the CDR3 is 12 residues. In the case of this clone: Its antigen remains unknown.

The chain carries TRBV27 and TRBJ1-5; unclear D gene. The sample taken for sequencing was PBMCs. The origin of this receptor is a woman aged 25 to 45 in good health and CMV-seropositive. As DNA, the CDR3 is TGTGCCTCGCAATCACGGAATCAGCCCCAGCATTTT. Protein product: CASQSRNQPQHF.